This T cell receptor (beta chain) was sequenced during a study of cytomegalovirus exposure and HLA in healthy donors (dated 2017 in TCRdb). Regarding the research as a whole: The roughly 670 repertoires of the first cohort and the 95 to 150 validation repertoires were produced on the same platform, according to a later analysis. The study was designed to test whether signatures of past pathogen exposure could be identified by cataloging public T cell receptors. To predict cytomegalovirus infection status, the study combined high-throughput TCR immunosequencing, statistical association of individual TCRs with disease status, and machine learning. Along with the approximately 650-subject first cohort, a separate validation cohort of roughly 110 different subjects was used.

Receptor libraries were prepared by the immunoSEQ multiplex PCR assay. The source study handled its data this way. A statistical classification framework was developed to diagnose cytomegalovirus status using the catalog of TCR beta chain sequences. Imported from immuneACCESS, the table was reduced by TCRdb to in-frame sequences with V and J called. These copies leave out some clones; in studies compared against another copy, an unresolved V gene accounts for under half, and the cause of the remainder is not known. V, J and clone size are those of that table, while D and trimming were read from the DNA. This sample comprises roughly 300,000 clones, 87% of them detected only once. Roughly 1.2% of the sample comes from the top ten. The donors belonged to the validation cohort of around 120 subjects, which was separate from the approximately 610-subject first cohort. Worth noting for this clone: This receptor's antigen is unknown. No quality values exist for individual bases; no much larger clone is one base distant.

The paper's findings and limits, for the study overall: While some public TCRs were present in many individuals, most TCR sequences turned up only very rarely across donors. A few of the identified cytomegalovirus-associated TCR beta chains were confirmed in vitro to be specific for cytomegalovirus antigens. A total of around 150 TCR beta chains were listed by the study as associated with cytomegalovirus. Cytomegalovirus status was reported to be diagnosed by the classifier with high specificity and sensitivity in both the original and validation cohorts. The validation cohort had no HLA typing available for a later analysis, so co-occurrence within that cohort was assessed over all 120 or so repertoires. The authors suggested that the approach could potentially be extended to other disease states and immunological phenotypes. Of the cluster scores, approximately 95% were above 0 in a later analysis, which found that TCRs clustered in the first cohort also tended to co-occur in the 120 validation repertoires.

The receptor's source is a woman in her 30s in good health and CMV-seropositive. Sample: PBMCs.

The CDR3 sequence is CAISVGTAYGYTF. In nucleotide form, the sequence is TGTGCCATCAGTGTAGGGACAGCCTATGGCTACACCTTC. The chain uses TRBV10-3 and TRBJ1-2, with 7 middle bases fitting TRBD1. CDR3 length: 13 amino acids, cysteine to phenylalanine. This entry keeps only the CDR3 DNA: 39 bases, framed from base 1. V is cut back by 4 bases and J by 4 bases, with 3 bases in the junction unmatched. Per the germline V gene, ENHRY is the CDR1 and SYGVKD is the CDR2.